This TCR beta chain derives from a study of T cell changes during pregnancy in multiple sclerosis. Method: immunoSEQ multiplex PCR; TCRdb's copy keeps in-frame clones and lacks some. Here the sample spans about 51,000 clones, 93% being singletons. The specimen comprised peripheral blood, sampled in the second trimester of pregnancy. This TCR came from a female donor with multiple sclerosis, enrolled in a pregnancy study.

DNA for the CDR3: TGTGCCAGCAGCTTAGACCACATGAACACTGAAGCTTTCTTT. It is translated as CASSLDHMNTEAFF. V is TRBV11-2 and J is TRBJ1-1; no clear D gene. Germline CDR1 and CDR2: SGHAT and FQNNGV. The germline V and J ends were trimmed by 0 bases and 0 bases, with 5 bases remaining between them. The CDR3 spans 14 residues.